One and the same sample provided the 27 T cell receptor beta chains below, sequenced in a study of blood T cells in healthy people across ages. A second roughly 6 to 11 cycle PCR used barcoded and J-beta primers. MiXCR was run by TCRdb on the 5' RACE reads, yielding one entry per CDR3 protein. The sample carries roughly 800,000 distinct CDR3 sequences, 55% to 70% recorded once. The sample comprised blood. The origin of the receptors is a man aged 25-45 years in good health.

This clonotype was seen a few times. The CDR3 DNA is TGTGCCAGCCAAAGCTTCTATGGCTACACCTTC. It codes for CASQSFYGYTF. The chain is built from TRBV6-5 and TRBJ1-2, with D uncertain. Trimming shortened V by 8 bases and J by 4 bases, and 8 bases separated the two germline ends. The germline V gene encodes CDR1 MNHEY and CDR2 SVGAGI. The CDR3 sequence is 11 residues long.

V is TRBV11-1 and J is TRBJ1-1; D is uncertain. This CDR3 comprises 12 residues. CDR1 SGHAT and CDR2 FQDESV come from the germline V gene (reference sequence). Trimming took off 3 bases at V and 6 bases at J, with 8 bases between the two ends. CDR3: CASSFSEAEAFF. The CDR3 coding sequence is TGTGCCAGCAGCTTTTCCGAGGCTGAAGCTTTCTTT.

The gene calls are TRBV20-1 and TRBJ2-7; tentatively, D is TRBD2 (5 bases). Trimming pared 3 bases from V and 6 bases from J, leaving 24 bases between. The germline V gene encodes CDR1 DFQATT and CDR2 SNEGSKA (reference sequence). This CDR3 has 16 residues. The CDR3 DNA follows: TGCAGTGCTAGTGGAGGCCCCTCGGCAGCAACTACCGAGCAGTACTTC. Protein product: CSASGGPSAATTEQYF.

J is TRBJ1-5 and V is TRBV20-1, with 11 positions matching TRBD1. Germline loops: CDR1 DFQATT, CDR2 SNEGSKA (reference sequence). Trimming cost V 6 bases and J 5 bases; bases outside gene matches: 6. The CDR3 totals 14 residues. This chain's CDR3 is CSATRTGGYQPQHF. The CDR3 DNA reads as TGCAGTGCAACTAGGACAGGGGGCTATCAGCCCCAGCATTTT.

J is TRBJ2-5 and V is TRBV7-2; D might be TRBD2 (5 bases). The DNA end is more similar to TRBJ2-7, so the J call may be wrong. The CDR3 is made up of 15 amino acids. CDR1 and CDR2 from the germline V gene are SGHTA and FQGNSA. The DNA for the CDR3 is TGTGCCAGCAGCTCCTTCTCGGACTCCACCTACGAGCAGTACTTC. Translated: CASSSFSDSTYEQYF.

This clonotype was picked up a small number of times. This sequence joins TRBV5-1 and TRBJ2-3; maybe TRBD2 (6 bases). This CDR3 has 14 amino acids. CDR1 and CDR2 from the germline V gene are SGHRS and YFSETQ. V lost 0 bases to trimming and J lost 6 bases, with 11 bases between them. The CDR3 DNA follows: TGCGCCAGCAGCTTGGAGAAGGAGGGCGATACGCAGTATTTT. It encodes CASSLEKEGDTQYF. Filled out from reference TRBV5-1 and TRBJ2-3, the complete variable domain reads KAGVTQTPRYLIKTRGQQVTLSCSPISGHRSVSWYQQTPGQGLQFLFEYFSETQRNKGNFPGRFSGRQFSNSRSEMNVSTLELGDSALYLCASSLEKEGDTQYFGPGTRLTVL.

This chain uses TRBV29-1 with TRBJ2-3, with 7 bases identical to TRBD1. Trimming took 6 bases from V and 4 from J; bases not matched to a gene: 7. This CDR3 has 13 residues. Per germline, CDR1 SQVTM and CDR2 ANQGSEA. The CDR3 nucleotides are TGCAGCGTCCGTCGACAGGGCGCAGATACGCAGTATTTT. Translating it yields CSVRRQGADTQYF.

In the case of this clonotype: The junction departs from the called germline gene at one end, perhaps through a read error. This rearrangement joins TRBV12-3 or TRBV12-4 to TRBJ2-7, with 7 positions matching TRBD2. CDR3 length equals 14 residues. Here the CDR3 DNA reads TGTGCCAGCAGTTGGTTGGGGGGGTCAGACGAGCAGTACTTT. Protein product: CASSWLGGSDEQYF.

The chain joins TRBV19 to TRBJ2-7; D is ambiguous. The germline gives CDR1 LNHDA, CDR2 SQIVND (reference sequence). The V end lost 6 bases, the J end lost 3 bases, and 12 bases lay between the germline ends. This CDR3 spans 13 amino acids. CDR3 sequence (DNA): TGTGCCAGTAGCCTCGACCTAAACTACGAGCAGTACTTC. Protein sequence: CASSLDLNYEQYF.

The V call is TRBV3-1, the J call TRBJ1-1; 7 positions agree with TRBD1. V trimming: 5 bases; J trimming: 8 bases; junction bases outside the gene matches: 14. CDR3 length: 15 residues. Germline V gene data show CDR1 as LGHDT and CDR2 as YNNKEL (reference sequence). The CDR3 region has the DNA TGTGCCAGCAGCACCCGCCTTCGACAGGGTGCAGAAGCTTTCTTT. Amino acid sequence: CASSTRLRQGAEAFF.

This chain connects TRBV2 to TRBJ2-1; D call uncertain. V lost 3 bases and J lost 5, with 5 bases in between. The CDR3 consists of 12 residues. CDR1 is SNHLY and CDR2 is FYNNEI in the germline V gene. The CDR3: CASSDIDNEQFF. The CDR3 nucleotides are TGTGCCAGCAGTGATATAGACAATGAGCAGTTCTTC. The whole variable domain, remainder taken from reference TRBV2 and TRBJ2-1, is EPEVTQTPSHQVTQMGQEVILRCVPISNHLYFYWYRQILGQKVEFLVSFYNNEISEKSEIFDDQFSVERPDGSNFTLKIRSTKLEDSAMYFCASSDIDNEQFFGPGTRLTVL.

The chain links TRBV28 to TRBJ2-4, with D possibly matching TRBD2 (7 bases). CDR1 is MDHEN, CDR2 SYDVKM, per germline. The CDR3 runs 14 residues. Trimming took 7 bases from V and 5 from J, leaving 15 bases between them. The CDR3 DNA reads as TGTGCCAGCAAAATGGGGGGGGGCCAAAACATTCAGTACTTC. As protein: CASKMGGGQNIQYF. The full variable domain, in which reference TRBV28 and TRBJ2-4 provide the parts outside the CDR3, is DVKVTQSSRYLVKRTGEKVFLECVQDMDHENMFWYRQDPGLGLRLIYFSYDVKMKEKGDIPEGYSVSREKKERFSLILESASTNQTSMYLCASKMGGGQNIQYFGAGTRLSVL.

This clonotype was observed a handful of times. This rearrangement joins TRBV12-3 or TRBV12-4 to TRBJ2-7; no clear D gene. The CDR3 sequence is 15 residues long. Trimming removed 3 bases from V and 2 bases from J, with 14 bases in between. As DNA, the CDR3 is TGTGCCAGCAGTTTCCCCCCCAGCGAGACCTACGAGCAGTACTTC. This codes for CASSFPPSETYEQYF.

V is TRBV12-3 or TRBV12-4 and J is TRBJ2-5; the D is unclear. Deletions cut 5 bases from V and 4 bases from J, with 17 bases between. CDR3 length: 15 residues. The CDR3 sequence is CASSRSRRRGETQYF. The CDR3 DNA sequence: TGTGCCAGCAGTCGCAGTCGTAGGAGAGGAGAGACCCAGTACTTC.

The chain recombines TRBV29-1 with TRBJ2-1; D unclear. The CDR3 is made up of 12 amino acids. Germline loops: CDR1 SQVTM, CDR2 ANQGSEA. V was trimmed by 4 bases and J by 6 bases, leaving 10 bases between them. CDR3 coding DNA: TGCAGCGTTGCAGTAGGTGGCAATGAGCAGTTCTTC. Its translation is CSVAVGGNEQFF.

The gene calls are TRBV5-6 and TRBJ1-4; D gene unclear. This CDR3 has 15 amino acids. Germline V gives CDR1 SGHDT, CDR2 YYEEEE. V dropped 0 bases and J dropped 5 bases, with 11 bases sitting between them. Written as DNA, the CDR3 is TGTGCCAGCAGCTTGGTCATGGGGTTGAATGAAAAACTGTTTTTT. Translating gives CASSLVMGLNEKLFF.

The chain combines TRBV20-1 with TRBJ2-2, with D hard to call. This CDR3 region has 13 residues. CDR1 and CDR2 from the germline V gene are DFQATT and SNEGSKA (reference sequence). The V end lost 3 bases, the J end lost 5 bases, and 10 bases lay between the germline ends. The CDR3 coding sequence is TGCAGTGCTAGCGCAGTGGGAACCGGGGAGCTGTTTTTT. Amino acids: CSASAVGTGELFF.

J is TRBJ2-3 and V is TRBV20-1; D gene uncertain. Germline loops: CDR1 DFQATT, CDR2 SNEGSKA (reference sequence). This CDR3 has 10 amino acids. The V end lost 8 bases, the J end lost 5 bases, and 8 bases lay between the germline ends. In DNA form, the CDR3 reads TGCAGTACGTATAGAGATACGCAGTATTTT. Translated: CSTYRDTQYF.

This clonotype was counted between two and nine times. The J gene is TRBJ2-1, the V gene TRBV6-1; D is unresolved. Trimming took off 4 bases at V and 7 bases at J, with 8 bases between the two ends. CDR1 MNHNS and CDR2 SASEGT come from the germline V gene. This CDR3 has 12 amino acids. This CDR3 is CASSGGVNEQFF. CDR3 in DNA: TGTGCCAGCAGTGGCGGAGTAAATGAGCAGTTCTTC.

The chain carries TRBV20-1 and TRBJ2-1, with 10 bases aligning to TRBD2. J was trimmed by 8 bases and V by 0 bases; bases with no gene match: 7. The CDR3 runs to 15 residues. Germline loops: CDR1 DFQATT, CDR2 SNEGSKA (reference sequence). Written as DNA, the CDR3 is TGCAGTGCTAGAGAGGGAGCGGGAGGGCCTCATGAGCAGTTCTTC. It codes for CSAREGAGGPHEQFF.

Worth noting for this clonotype: A junction end diverges from the germline sequence, so it may reflect a read error. The chain has TRBV6-5 and TRBJ2-5; no firm D call. The J call may not be correct, given that the DNA end is closer to TRBJ2-7. The length of the CDR3 is 14 residues. Per the germline V gene, CDR1 is MNHEY and CDR2 is SVGAGI. The CDR3 DNA reads TGTGCCAGCAGTGACTCGGTCAGGAACTACGAGCAGTACTTC. Amino acid sequence: CASSDSVRNYEQYF.

The chain is built from TRBV29-1 and TRBJ1-1; no reliable D call. CDR1 is SQVTM and CDR2 is ANQGSEA in the germline V gene. The CDR3 extends over 12 amino acids. Trimming pared 8 bases from V and 1 base from J, leaving 11 bases between. CDR3 in amino acids: CSISPGNTEAFF. The DNA for the CDR3 is TGCAGCATCTCACCGGGGAACACTGAAGCTTTCTTT.

This clonotype was counted between two and nine times. This chain joins TRBV12-3 or TRBV12-4 and TRBJ2-5; 7 nucleotides align to TRBD2. V lost 6 bases, J lost 2 bases, and 6 bases stayed unmatched. The CDR3 consists of 14 residues. The CDR3 bases are TGTGCCAGCAGGGCTAGCGGTTCGCAAGAGACCCAGTACTTC. Protein: CASRASGSQETQYF.

The rearrangement uses TRBV30 and TRBJ2-2; tentative D call: TRBD2 (5 bases). With 8 bases removed from V and 1 base from J, the gap between germline ends came to 11 bases. The germline V gene encodes CDR1 GTSNPN and CDR2 SVGIG (reference sequence). This CDR3 region has 13 residues. The DNA for the CDR3 is TGTGCCGCGCGAGCGGAGAACACCGGGGAGCTGTTTTTT. Translation: CAARAENTGELFF. The entire variable domain, with the rest obtained from reference TRBV30 and TRBJ2-2, is as follows: SQTIHQWPATLVQPVGSPLSLECTVEGTSNPNLYWYRQAAGRGLQLLFYSVGIGQISSEVPQNLSASRPQDRQFILSSKKLLLSDSGFYLCAARAENTGELFFGEGSRLTVL.

The V gene is TRBV5-6, the J gene TRBJ2-7; TRBD2 aligns across 9 bases. CDR1 is SGHDT and CDR2 is YYEEEE in the germline V gene. The V segment lost 1 base and the J segment 4 bases; nucleotides outside the gene matches: 6. The length of the CDR3 is 15 residues. The CDR3 is CASSLLRGGLYEQYF. The CDR3 bases are TGTGCCAGCAGCTTGTTGCGGGGGGGCCTGTACGAGCAGTACTTC.

This rearrangement joins TRBV20-1 to TRBJ2-5; D is perhaps TRBD2 (6 bases). TRBJ2-7 matches the DNA end more closely, so the J call is doubtful. This CDR3 is built from 10 residues. Germline assignment: CDR1 DFQATT and CDR2 SNEGSKA (reference sequence). This chain's CDR3 is CSASGGEQYF. The CDR3 DNA reads TGCAGTGCTAGCGGGGGCGAGCAGTACTTC.

The chain combines TRBV6-6 with TRBJ2-1, with 7 bases that match TRBD2. Germline CDR1 reads MNHNY; CDR2 reads SVGAGI (reference sequence). Trimming removed 0 bases from V and 9 bases from J; junction bases left unmatched: 8. The CDR3 extends over 15 amino acids. The CDR3 region is CASSYSAGKDGEQFF. The CDR3 bases are TGTGCCAGCAGTTACTCAGCGGGGAAAGACGGTGAGCAGTTCTTC.